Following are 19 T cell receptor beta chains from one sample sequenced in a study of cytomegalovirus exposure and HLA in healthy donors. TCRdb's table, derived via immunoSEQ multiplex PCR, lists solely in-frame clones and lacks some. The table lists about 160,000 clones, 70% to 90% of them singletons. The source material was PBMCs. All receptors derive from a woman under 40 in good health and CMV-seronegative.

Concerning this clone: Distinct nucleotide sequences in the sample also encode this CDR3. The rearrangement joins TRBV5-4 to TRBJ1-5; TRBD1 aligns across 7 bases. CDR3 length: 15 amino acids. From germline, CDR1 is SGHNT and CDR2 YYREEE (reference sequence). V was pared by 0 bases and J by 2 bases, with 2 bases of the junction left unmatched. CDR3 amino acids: CASSLAGTGNQPQHF. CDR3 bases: TGTGCCAGCAGCTTGGCCGGGACAGGCAATCAGCCCCAGCATTTT.

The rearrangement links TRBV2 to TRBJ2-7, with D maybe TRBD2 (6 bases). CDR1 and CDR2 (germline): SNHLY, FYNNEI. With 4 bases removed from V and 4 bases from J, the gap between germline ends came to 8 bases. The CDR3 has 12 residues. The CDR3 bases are TGTGCCAGCAGTGGGAGCGGGTACGAGCAGTACTTC. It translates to CASSGSGYEQYF.

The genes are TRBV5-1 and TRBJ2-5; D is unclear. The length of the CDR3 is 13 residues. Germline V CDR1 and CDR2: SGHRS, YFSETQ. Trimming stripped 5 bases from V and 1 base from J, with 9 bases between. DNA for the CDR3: TGCGCCAGCAGTTGGCAAATCCAAGAGACCCAGTACTTC. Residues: CASSWQIQETQYF.

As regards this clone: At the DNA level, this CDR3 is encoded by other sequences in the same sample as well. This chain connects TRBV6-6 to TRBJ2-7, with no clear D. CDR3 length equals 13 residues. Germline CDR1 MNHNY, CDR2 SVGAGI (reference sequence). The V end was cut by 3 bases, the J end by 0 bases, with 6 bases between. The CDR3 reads CASSYSPSYEQYF. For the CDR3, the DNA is TGTGCCAGCAGTTATTCGCCCTCCTACGAGCAGTACTTC.

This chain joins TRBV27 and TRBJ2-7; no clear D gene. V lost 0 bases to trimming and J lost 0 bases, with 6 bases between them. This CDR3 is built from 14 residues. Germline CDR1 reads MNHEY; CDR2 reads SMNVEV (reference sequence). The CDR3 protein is CASSLSGYSYEQYF. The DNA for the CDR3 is TGTGCCAGCAGTTTATCTGGGTACTCCTACGAGCAGTACTTC.

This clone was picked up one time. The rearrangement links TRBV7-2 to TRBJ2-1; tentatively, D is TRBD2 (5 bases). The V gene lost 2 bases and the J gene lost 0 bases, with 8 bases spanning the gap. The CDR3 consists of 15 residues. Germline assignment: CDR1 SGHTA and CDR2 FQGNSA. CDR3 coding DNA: TGTGCCAGCAGCTTAAGAGGGAGCTCCTACAATGAGCAGTTCTTC. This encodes CASSLRGSSYNEQFF.

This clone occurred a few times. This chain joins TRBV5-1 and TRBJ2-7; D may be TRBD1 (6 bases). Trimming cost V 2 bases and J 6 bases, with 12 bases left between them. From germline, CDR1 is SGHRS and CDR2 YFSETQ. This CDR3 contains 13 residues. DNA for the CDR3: TGCGCCAGCAGCTTAGGTACAGGGCTCGAGCAGTACTTC. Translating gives CASSLGTGLEQYF.

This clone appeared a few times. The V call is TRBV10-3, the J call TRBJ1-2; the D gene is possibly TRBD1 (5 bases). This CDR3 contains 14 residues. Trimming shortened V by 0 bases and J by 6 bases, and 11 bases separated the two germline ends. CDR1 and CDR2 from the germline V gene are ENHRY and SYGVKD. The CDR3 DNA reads TGTGCCATCAGTGAGTCCTGGGGCCGGCATGGCTACACCTTC. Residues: CAISESWGRHGYTF.

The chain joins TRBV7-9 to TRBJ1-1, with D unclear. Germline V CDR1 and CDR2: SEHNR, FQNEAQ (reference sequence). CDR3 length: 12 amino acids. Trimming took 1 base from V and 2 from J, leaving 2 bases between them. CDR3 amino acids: CASSLVNTEAFF. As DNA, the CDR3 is TGTGCCAGCAGCTTAGTTAACACTGAAGCTTTCTTT.

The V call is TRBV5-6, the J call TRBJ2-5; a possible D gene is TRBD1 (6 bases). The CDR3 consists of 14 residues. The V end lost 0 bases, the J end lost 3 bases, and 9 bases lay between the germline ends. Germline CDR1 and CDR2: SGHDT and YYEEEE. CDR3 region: CASSLGGHEETQYF. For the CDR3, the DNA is TGTGCCAGCAGCTTGGGGGGACATGAAGAGACCCAGTACTTC.

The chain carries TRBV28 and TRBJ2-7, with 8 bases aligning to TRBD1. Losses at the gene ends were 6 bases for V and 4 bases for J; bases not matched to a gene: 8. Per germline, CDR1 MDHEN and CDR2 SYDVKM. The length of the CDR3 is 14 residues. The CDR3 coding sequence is TGTGCCAGCAGGGATCAGGGGGCGCGATACGAGCAGTACTTC. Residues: CASRDQGARYEQYF.

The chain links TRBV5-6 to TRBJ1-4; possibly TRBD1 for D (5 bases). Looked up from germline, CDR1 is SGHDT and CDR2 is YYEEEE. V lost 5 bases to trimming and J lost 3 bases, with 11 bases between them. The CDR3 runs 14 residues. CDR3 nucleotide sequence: TGTGCCAGCAGTCCAGGGTCACCTAATGAAAAACTGTTTTTT. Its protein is CASSPGSPNEKLFF.

The CDR3 DNA reads TGTGCCAGCAGCTTACGAGGGAGCCTGGGATACGAGCAGTACTTC. It encodes CASSLRGSLGYEQYF. The V and J genes are TRBV7-2 and TRBJ2-7; possible D gene TRBD2, 5 bases. The CDR3 covers 15 residues. The germline V and J ends were trimmed by 2 bases and 4 bases, with 15 bases remaining between them. Germline values: CDR1 SGHTA, CDR2 FQGNSA. Full variable domain (remainder filled in from reference TRBV7-2 and TRBJ2-7): GAGVSQSPSNKVTEKGKDVELRCDPISGHTALYWYRQSLGQGLEFLIYFQGNSAPDKSGLPSDRFSAERTGGSVSTLTIQRTQQEDSAVYLCASSLRGSLGYEQYFGPGTRLTVT.

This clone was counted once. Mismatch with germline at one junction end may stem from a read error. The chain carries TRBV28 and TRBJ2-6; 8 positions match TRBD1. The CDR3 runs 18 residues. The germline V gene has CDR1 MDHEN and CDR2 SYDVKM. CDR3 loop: CASSLVGDRFSGANVLTF. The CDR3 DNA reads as TGTGCCAGCAGTTTAGTCGGGGACAGGTTCTCTGGAGCCAACGTCCTGACTTTC.

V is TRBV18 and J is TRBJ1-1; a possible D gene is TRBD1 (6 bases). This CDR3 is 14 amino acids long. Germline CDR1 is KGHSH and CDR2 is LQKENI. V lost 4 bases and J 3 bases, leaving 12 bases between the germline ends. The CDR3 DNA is TGTGCCAGCTCACGCCGGGACATAGACACTGAAGCTTTCTTT. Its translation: CASSRRDIDTEAFF.

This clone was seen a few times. The CDR3 nucleotides read TGTGCCAGTAACCCGGGGGCGAGGGGGGTTTCACCCCTCCACTTT. It translates to CASNPGARGVSPLHF. The chain uses TRBV19 and TRBJ1-6; TRBD1 is a possible D gene (6 bases). This CDR3 has 15 amino acids. Trimming cost V 7 bases and J 9 bases, with 19 bases left between them. Per the germline V gene, CDR1 is LNHDA and CDR2 is SQIVND (reference sequence).

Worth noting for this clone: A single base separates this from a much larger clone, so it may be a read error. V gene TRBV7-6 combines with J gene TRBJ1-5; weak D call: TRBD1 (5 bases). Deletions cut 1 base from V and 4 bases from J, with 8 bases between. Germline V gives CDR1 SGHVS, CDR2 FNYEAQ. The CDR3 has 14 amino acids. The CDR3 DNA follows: TGTGCCAGCAGCTTAGGGGGGGGGAATCAGCCCCAGCATTTT. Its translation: CASSLGGGNQPQHF.

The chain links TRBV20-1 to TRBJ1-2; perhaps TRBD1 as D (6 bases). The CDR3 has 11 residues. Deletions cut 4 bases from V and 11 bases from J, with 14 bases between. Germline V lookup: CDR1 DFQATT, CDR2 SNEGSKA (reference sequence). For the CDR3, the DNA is TGCAGTGCTAAGGGGGATCCTCGGTACACCTTC. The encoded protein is CSAKGDPRYTF.

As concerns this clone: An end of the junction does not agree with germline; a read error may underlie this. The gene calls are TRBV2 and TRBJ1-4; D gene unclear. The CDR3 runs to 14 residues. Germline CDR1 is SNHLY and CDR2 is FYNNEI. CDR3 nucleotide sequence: TGTGCCAGCAGGGAAGGGTATGCTAATGAAAAACTGTTTTTT. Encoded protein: CASREGYANEKLFF.